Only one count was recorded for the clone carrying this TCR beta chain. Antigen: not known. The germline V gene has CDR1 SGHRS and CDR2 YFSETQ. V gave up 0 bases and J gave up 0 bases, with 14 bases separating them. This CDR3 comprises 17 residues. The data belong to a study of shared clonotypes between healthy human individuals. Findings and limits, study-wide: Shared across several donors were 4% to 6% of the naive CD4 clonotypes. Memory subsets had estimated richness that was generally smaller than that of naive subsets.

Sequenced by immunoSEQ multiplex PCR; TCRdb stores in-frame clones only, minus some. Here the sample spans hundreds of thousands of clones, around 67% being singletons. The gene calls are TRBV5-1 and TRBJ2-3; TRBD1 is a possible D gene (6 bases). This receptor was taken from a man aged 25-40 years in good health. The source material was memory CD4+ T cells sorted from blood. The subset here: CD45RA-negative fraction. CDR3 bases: TGCGCCAGCAGCTTGGTCGGTACAGGGTTAAGCACAGATACGCAGTATTTT. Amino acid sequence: CASSLVGTGLSTDTQYF.